These 5 T cell receptor beta chains originate from one sample sequenced in a study of T-cell reconstitution after alpha-beta-depleted transplantation in children. Preparation of the TCRbeta library was carried out with unique molecular identifiers. MiXCR was run by TCRdb on the PCR reads, yielding one entry per CDR3 protein. The sample has hundreds of thousands of distinct CDR3 sequences, around a sixth seen once; the top ten hold approximately 40%. The sequencing here drew on PBMCs, mostly from graft donor cells, taken 360 days after TCRalphabeta/CD19-depleted stem cell transplant. The receptors were gathered from a male patient aged 2 to 9 who had a stem cell transplant for acute lymphoblastic leukemia, so the T cells may come from the graft donor.

This clonotype was recorded a few times. The chain uses TRBV5-1 and TRBJ1-2, with a possible D match to TRBD1 (5 bases). The germline V gene has CDR1 SGHRS and CDR2 YFSETQ. V gave up 7 bases and J gave up 2 bases, with 12 bases separating them. This CDR3 is 13 amino acids long. The CDR3 reads CASQGRANYGYTF. CDR3 sequence (DNA): TGCGCCAGCCAGGGTAGGGCGAACTATGGCTACACCTTC.

This clonotype was detected many times. The chain recombines TRBV12-3 or TRBV12-4 with TRBJ1-5; D call uncertain. The CDR3 runs 14 residues. Trimming took 1 base from V and 4 from J, leaving 8 bases between them. DNA for the CDR3: TGTGCCAGCAGTTTAGGGCAGGCAAATCAGCCCCAGCATTTT. Amino acids: CASSLGQANQPQHF.

This clonotype turned up a few times. This rearrangement joins TRBV4-1 to TRBJ2-7; D is uncertain. Germline loops: CDR1 MGHRA, CDR2 YSYEKL. V was cut by 1 base and J by 3 bases, with 10 bases left in between. The CDR3 is 14 amino acids. The CDR3 spells CASSQGYGVYEQYF. CDR3 DNA: TGCGCCAGCAGCCAAGGCTATGGTGTCTACGAGCAGTACTTC.

This clonotype turned up a few times. This rearrangement joins TRBV6-5 to TRBJ2-3, with 8 bases that match TRBD2. The V gene end was trimmed by 2 bases and the J gene end by 6 bases; junction bases not matched to a gene: 7. The CDR3 has 15 amino acids. Germline CDR1 is MNHEY and CDR2 is SVGAGI. This CDR3 reads CASSYQAGVTDTQYF. The CDR3 DNA reads TGTGCCAGCAGTTACCAAGCGGGGGTTACTGATACGCAGTATTTT.

This clonotype was recorded a few times. V usage is TRBV7-6 and J usage is TRBJ2-1; TRBD1 aligns across 7 bases. The V and J ends lost 5 bases and 0 bases, in that order; junction bases with no gene match: 4. Germline V gives CDR1 SGHVS, CDR2 FNYEAQ. This CDR3 contains 15 residues. Here the CDR3 reads CASSLTGYSYNEQFF. The CDR3 coding sequence is TGTGCCAGCAGCCTGACAGGGTACTCCTACAATGAGCAGTTCTTC.